One T cell receptor (beta chain) is described in this entry. CDR1 is SGHTA and CDR2 is FQGNSA in the germline V gene. The ends were cut back, 5 bases at V and 3 bases at J, with 11 bases in the middle. This CDR3 region has 13 residues. The data stem from a study of shared clonotypes between healthy human individuals. Clones were read by immunoSEQ multiplex PCR, and TCRdb kept only the in-frame ones, dropping some. The data contain 450,000 to 550,000 clones, about four fifths of them singletons. This TCR came from a woman in her 40s in good health. Some clones in this sample may be carry-over from other donors' samples. Sequencing used PBMCs. The chain links TRBV7-2 to TRBJ2-7; a possible D gene is TRBD1 (5 bases). The CDR3 DNA is TGTGCCAGCAGCGTATCGACAGTCTACGAGCAGTACTTC. Amino acids: CASSVSTVYEQYF.